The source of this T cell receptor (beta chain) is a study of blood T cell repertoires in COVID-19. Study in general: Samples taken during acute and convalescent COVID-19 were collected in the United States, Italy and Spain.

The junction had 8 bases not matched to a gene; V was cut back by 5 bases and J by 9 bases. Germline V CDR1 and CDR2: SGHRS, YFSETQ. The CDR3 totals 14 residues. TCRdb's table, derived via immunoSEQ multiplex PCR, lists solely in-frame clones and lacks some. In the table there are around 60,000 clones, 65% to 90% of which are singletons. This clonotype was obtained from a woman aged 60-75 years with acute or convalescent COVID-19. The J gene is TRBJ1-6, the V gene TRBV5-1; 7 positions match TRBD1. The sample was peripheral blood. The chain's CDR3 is CASRPRQGRSPLHF. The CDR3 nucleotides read TGCGCCAGCAGACCCAGACAGGGCCGTTCACCCCTCCACTTT. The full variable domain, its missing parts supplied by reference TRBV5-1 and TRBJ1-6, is KAGVTQTPRYLIKTRGQQVTLSCSPISGHRSVSWYQQTPGQGLQFLFEYFSETQRNKGNFPGRFSGRQFSNSRSEMNVSTLELGDSALYLCASRPRQGRSPLHFGNGTRLTVT.